One sample yielded the 11 T cell receptor beta chains listed below, sequenced in a study of cytomegalovirus exposure and HLA in healthy donors. This PCR relied on a set of 60 Vbeta primers and 13 Jbeta primers. The method was immunoSEQ multiplex PCR; TCRdb's version includes in-frame clones alone and lacks a portion of them. Of about 180,000 clones in the sample, roughly 76% were seen once. Input material: PBMCs. The receptors shown here come from a woman under 30 in good health and CMV-seropositive.

The chain employs TRBV2 and TRBJ2-5; 12 bases are shared with TRBD2. Germline trimming cut 4 bases from V and 4 bases from J; bases unmatched to any gene: 7. Germline lookup yields CDR1 SNHLY and CDR2 FYNNEI. The CDR3 loop spans 16 amino acids. In DNA, the CDR3 is TGTGCCAGCAGTGTAACTAGCGGGGGGCTACGAGAGACCCAGTACTTC. As protein: CASSVTSGGLRETQYF.

CDR3 DNA sequence: TGTGCCAGCAGCCCCCACGGGGGGTACGAGCAGTACTTC. Protein sequence: CASSPHGGYEQYF. This rearrangement joins TRBV7-6 to TRBJ2-7, with 7 nucleotides matching TRBD2. CDR1 is SGHVS and CDR2 is FNYEAQ in the germline V gene. The CDR3 is made up of 13 amino acids. With 5 bases clipped from V and 4 bases from J, the junction kept 5 bases outside the gene matches.

This clone was counted once. The gene calls are TRBV6-5 and TRBJ1-1; D is uncertain. The CDR3 contains 14 residues. Germline CDR1 is MNHEY and CDR2 is SVGAGI. V dropped 5 bases and J dropped 1 base, with 11 bases sitting between them. The CDR3 DNA reads TGTGCCAGCAGTGAATTCAGGCGGAACACTGAAGCTTTCTTT. This gives the protein CASSEFRRNTEAFF.

The chain carries TRBV9 and TRBJ1-2, with D unresolved. The CDR3 spans 11 residues. V lost 7 bases, J lost 6 bases, and 10 bases lay in between. CDR1 and CDR2 from the germline V gene are SGDLS and YYNGEE. CDR3 amino acids: CASGGEDGYTF. The CDR3 nucleotides read TGTGCCAGCGGCGGAGAAGATGGCTACACCTTC.

V usage is TRBV28 and J usage is TRBJ2-3, with D possibly matching TRBD2 (6 bases). V lost 6 bases and J 0 bases, leaving 13 bases between the germline ends. The germline gives CDR1 MDHEN, CDR2 SYDVKM. This CDR3 comprises 15 residues. The CDR3 coding sequence is TGTGCCAGCAGGAGTAGCGGAGATAGCACAGATACGCAGTATTTT. Its translation: CASRSSGDSTDTQYF.

The J gene is TRBJ2-5, the V gene TRBV7-2; D is undetermined. This CDR3 region has 12 residues. Trimming removed 2 bases from V and 5 bases from J, with 6 bases in between. Germline V CDR1 and CDR2: SGHTA, FQGNSA. The CDR3 DNA follows: TGTGCCAGCAGCTTACAGTGGGAGACCCAGTACTTC. Residues: CASSLQWETQYF.

The chain carries TRBV28 and TRBJ1-6; tentatively, D is TRBD1 (6 bases). V was clipped by 5 bases and J by 5 bases, with 10 bases between them. The CDR3 has 14 amino acids. CDR1 is MDHEN and CDR2 is SYDVKM in the germline V gene. This CDR3 reads CASSPGQDNSPLHF. In DNA, the CDR3 is TGTGCCAGCAGTCCGGGACAAGATAATTCACCCCTCCACTTT.

The rearrangement joins TRBV2 to TRBJ2-2, with TRBD1 matching over 9 bases. Germline loops: CDR1 SNHLY, CDR2 FYNNEI. CDR3 size: 18 residues. The junction had 13 bases not matched to a gene; V was cut back by 7 bases and J by 1 base. Here the CDR3 reads CASTPGQGQFGNTGELFF. DNA for the CDR3: TGTGCCAGCACCCCGGGACAGGGACAATTTGGGAACACCGGGGAGCTGTTTTTT.

V and J are TRBV7-9 and TRBJ2-7, with D possibly matching TRBD1 (5 bases). This CDR3 has 12 amino acids. Germline values: CDR1 SEHNR, CDR2 FQNEAQ (reference sequence). The germline V and J ends were trimmed by 2 bases and 5 bases, with 7 bases remaining between them. Here the CDR3 DNA reads TGTGCCAGCAGCTTATTAGGGGACGAGCAGTACTTC. Translating gives CASSLLGDEQYF.

V and J are TRBV11-1 and TRBJ2-1; TRBD2 agrees at 12 bases. The CDR3 consists of 16 residues. J gave up 6 bases and V 4 bases, and 7 bases lay outside the gene matches. Germline assignment: CDR1 SGHAT and CDR2 FQDESV (reference sequence). CDR3 nucleotides: TGTGCCAGCAGCTCCACTCTAGCGGGGGGGCTCAATGAGCAGTTCTTC. Residues: CASSSTLAGGLNEQFF.

The chain carries TRBV27 and TRBJ1-5, with 7 bases that match TRBD1. Germline lookup yields CDR1 MNHEY and CDR2 SMNVEV (reference sequence). The CDR3 is made up of 14 amino acids. The junction had 4 bases not matched to a gene; V was cut back by 6 bases and J by 2 bases. The CDR3 sequence is CASSRTGGNQPQHF. CDR3 nucleotides: TGTGCCAGCAGCAGAACAGGGGGCAATCAGCCCCAGCATTTT.